This TCR beta chain was sequenced in a study of STAT5B mutations in CD4+ large granular lymphocyte leukemia. Study-level findings and limits: Without putative leukemic clones, patient CD4-sorted repertoires remained more clonal than healthy CD4+ repertoires.

Germline V CDR1 and CDR2: MGHRA, YSYEKL. The CDR3 covers 17 residues. The V and J ends lost 0 bases and 2 bases respectively, with 14 bases between them. Sequencing was performed with immunoSEQ multiplex PCR; in TCRdb, only in-frame clones are kept and a portion is missing. The data hold more than 30,000 clones, with about 88% observed a single time. About this clone itself: No antigen is known for it.

This chain connects TRBV4-1 to TRBJ1-3, with TRBD1 as a possible D gene (5 bases). This receptor was taken from a human donor in good health. The sample taken for sequencing was CD4+ T cells from blood buffy coats. The CDR3 loop reads CASSQDRTRQPGNTIYF. In DNA, the CDR3 is TGCGCCAGCAGCCAAGATAGGACACGCCAGCCTGGAAACACCATATATTTT.